Given below is one T cell receptor (beta chain) in context. Each patient contributed between 1 and 8 total time points of blood mononuclear cells, pretreatment and during treatment. The data are from a study of PD-L1 blockade in urothelial cancer. Study-level background: The year 2014 saw patients start atezolizumab, 1,200 mg intravenously every 3 weeks. Of prior chemotherapy regimens, patients had received between 0 and 3.

The ends lost 5 bases at V and 7 bases at J; junction bases unmatched: 6. CDR1 and CDR2 from the germline V gene are SGHVS and FQNEAQ. The length of the CDR3 is 15 residues. Sequenced by immunoSEQ multiplex PCR; TCRdb stores in-frame clones only, minus some. Among 90,000 to 120,000 clones listed, about 91% were seen once. This sequence joins TRBV7-8 and TRBJ2-1; 12 bases fit TRBD2. This TCR was recovered from a woman of 80 years or more with urothelial cancer. Sequencing was performed on PBMCs, taken around atezolizumab (anti-PD-L1) treatment. The CDR3 reads CASSDFGLAGNEQFF. Written as DNA, the CDR3 is TGTGCCAGCAGCGATTTTGGACTAGCGGGGAATGAGCAGTTCTTC.